This T cell receptor (beta chain) was identified in a study of T cell repertoires in cytomegalovirus infection. Study summary: Through public TCR beta signatures, both CMV infection and matching HLA type were indicated.

Broader study findings: Identification of carriers of CMV plus the relevant HLA was achieved through cumulative public TCR beta family frequency. It was HLA-C-restricted CMV-specific TCR beta clonotypes that dominated the response ex vivo.

The germline gives CDR1 MNHEY, CDR2 SMNVEV (reference sequence). The CDR3 is made up of 16 amino acids. The germline V and J ends were trimmed by 5 bases and 4 bases, with 21 bases remaining between them. In this sample, this clonotype turned up a few times. Antigen: not known. One entry per CDR3 protein, called by TCRdb with MiXCR from the reads. Of 150,000 to 200,000 distinct CDR3 sequences in the sample, roughly 15% were seen once. The material sequenced was CD8+ T cells from PBMCs. The sequence derives from a human donor in good health (CMV status not recorded). Some clones in this sample may be carry-over from other donors' samples. The chain links TRBV27 to TRBJ2-7, with D tentatively TRBD1 (5 bases). The CDR3 region is CASSIGVDSRFYEQYF. The CDR3 coding sequence is TGTGCCAGCAGTATAGGGGTCGACAGTAGATTTTACGAGCAGTACTTC.